This is a list of T cell receptor beta chains from one sample in a study of PD-1 blockade in classical Hodgkin lymphoma. Assay used: immunoSEQ multiplex PCR; TCRdb lists only in-frame clones, some missing. The data show 35,000 to 50,000 clones, with 76% seen just once and around 22% held by the top ten. The sample consisted of peripheral blood mononuclear cells (PBMCs), taken at baseline. These receptors originate from a human donor with classical Hodgkin lymphoma. The CDR3 runs from the conserved cysteine through the conserved F or W. D genes are given only for firm matches. Rows give clone size only sometimes, using once, few, many, or a class for an expanded clone.

CDR3 protein	CDR3 DNA	V gene	J gene	clone size	D gene
CAWSPGTPSSYEQYF	TGTGCCTGGAGTCCCGGGACTCCGAGCTCCTACGAGCAGTACTTC	TRBV30	TRBJ2-7	-	-
CASSSMGGIYNEQFF	TGTGCCAGCAGCTCCATGGGGGGGATCTACAATGAGCAGTTCTTC	TRBV7-2	TRBJ2-1	-	TRBD2
CASSLARDPYEQYF	TGTGCCAGCAGCTTAGCAAGGGATCCCTACGAGCAGTACTTC	TRBV7-9	TRBJ2-7	once	-
CASSLKLQNLYNEQFF	TGTGCCAGCAGCTTAAAGTTACAGAACCTTTACAATGAGCAGTTCTTC	TRBV11-2	TRBJ2-1	-	-
CASSIREYTDTQYF	TGTGCCAGTAGTATCAGGGAGTACACAGATACGCAGTATTTT	TRBV19	TRBJ2-3	few	-
CASSLGGTGANVLTF	TGTGCCAGCAGTTTAGGGGGAACTGGGGCCAACGTCCTGACTTTC	TRBV28	TRBJ2-6	-	-
CASSFLQGTQETQYF	TGTGCCAGCAGCTTTTTACAGGGGACCCAAGAGACCCAGTACTTC	TRBV7-6	TRBJ2-5	-	TRBD1
CASTPDRDQPQHF	TGTGCCAGCACCCCGGACAGAGATCAGCCCCAGCATTTT	TRBV7-8	TRBJ1-5	-	-
CASSVRGLPNEKLFF	TGTGCCAGCAGCGTACGGGGGTTACCTAATGAAAAACTGTTTTTT	TRBV9	TRBJ1-4	-	-
CAWSEAGGGEKLFF	TGTGCCTGGAGTGAGGCAGGGGGAGGGGAAAAACTGTTTTTT	TRBV30	TRBJ1-4	-	TRBD1
CASSLRLAGDTGELFF	TGCGCCAGCAGCTTACGATTAGCGGGCGACACCGGGGAGCTGTTTTTT	TRBV5-1	TRBJ2-2	few	TRBD2
CATSREWTGDLGYTF	TGTGCCACCAGCAGAGAATGGACAGGGGATTTGGGCTACACCTTC	TRBV15	TRBJ1-2	once	TRBD1
CASSPKGHPYEQYF	TGTGCCAGCTCACCCAAGGGGCATCCCTACGAGCAGTACTTC	TRBV18	TRBJ2-7	-	-
CASSRRGELFF	TGTGCCAGCAGTCGCAGGGGTGAACTGTTTTTT	TRBV2	TRBJ2-2	-	-
CASSYSGQDYEQYF	TGTGCCAGCAGTTACTCTGGGCAAGACTACGAGCAGTACTTC	TRBV6-6	TRBJ2-7	-	-
CSVHSGVTGELFF	TGCAGCGTTCATAGCGGAGTCACCGGGGAGCTGTTTTTT	TRBV29-1	TRBJ2-2	-	-
CASSPSRSYTF	TGTGCCAGCAGCCCCAGCAGAAGCTACACCTTC	TRBV7-3	TRBJ1-2	few	-
CASSLLGGLLEQYF	TGTGCCAGCAGTTTATTGGGTGGCCTCCTGGAGCAGTACTTC	TRBV28	TRBJ2-7	-	-
CAWSRDRPYGYTF	TGTGCCTGGAGTAGGGACAGGCCATATGGCTACACCTTC	TRBV30	TRBJ1-2	-	TRBD1
CASTSPYGNQPQHF	TGTGCCAGTACCTCTCCGTATGGCAATCAGCCCCAGCATTTT	TRBV19	TRBJ1-5	few	-
CASSSRTETYYGYTF	TGTGCCAGTAGTTCCCGGACAGAGACTTACTATGGCTACACCTTC	TRBV19	TRBJ1-2	-	-
CASSGPSSPSSYNEQFF	TGTGCCAGCAGCGGTCCATCCAGCCCAAGCTCCTACAATGAGCAGTTCTTC	TRBV7-9	TRBJ2-1	-	-
CASSFWTSGRAPYEQYF	TGTGCCAGCAGCTTTTGGACTAGCGGGAGGGCCCCCTACGAGCAGTACTTC	TRBV7-2	TRBJ2-7	-	TRBD2
CASTPEPEGIGGYTF	TGTGCCAGCACCCCGGAGCCAGAAGGAATAGGAGGCTACACCTTC	TRBV6-5	TRBJ1-2	-	-
CASSLINRARDEQFF	TGTGCCAGCAGCTTAATTAATAGGGCTAGAGATGAGCAGTTCTTC	TRBV7-9	TRBJ2-1	-	-
CASSPTEGKYEQYF	TGTGCCAGCAGCCCAACGGAGGGGAAGTACGAGCAGTACTTC	TRBV6-5	TRBJ2-7	-	-